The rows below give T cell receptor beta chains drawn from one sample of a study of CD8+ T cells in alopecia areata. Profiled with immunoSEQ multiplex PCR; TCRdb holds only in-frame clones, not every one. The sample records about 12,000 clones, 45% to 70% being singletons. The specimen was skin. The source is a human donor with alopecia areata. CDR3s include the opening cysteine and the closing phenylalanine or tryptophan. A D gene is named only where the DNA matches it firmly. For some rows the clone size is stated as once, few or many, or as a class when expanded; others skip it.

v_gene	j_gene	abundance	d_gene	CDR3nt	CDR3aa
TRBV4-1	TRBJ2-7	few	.	TGCGCCAGCAGCGGCGTTTCTGGGCAGTACTTC	CASSGVSGQYF
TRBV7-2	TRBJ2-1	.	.	TGTGCCAGCAGCTTCGGGGGTCTAAACCATGAGCAGTTCTTC	CASSFGGLNHEQFF
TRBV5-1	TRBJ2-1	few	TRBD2	TGCGCCAGCAGCCTGACTAGCGGGGGGCAGGATGAGCAGTTCTTC	CASSLTSGGQDEQFF
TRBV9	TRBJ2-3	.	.	TGTGCCAGCAGCGTTTTGGGCTCCCTGGATACGCAGTATTTT	CASSVLGSLDTQYF
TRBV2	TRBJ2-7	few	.	TGTGCCAGCAACGGAGTGGGCGCCTACGAGCAGTACTTC	CASNGVGAYEQYF
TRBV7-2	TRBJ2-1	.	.	TGTGCCAGCAGCTTAGATATGACAGCTTCTAGGTTCTTC	CASSLDMTASRFF
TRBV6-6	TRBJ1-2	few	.	TGTGCCAGCAAAGGGGGGAGCTATGGCTACACCTTC	CASKGGSYGYTF
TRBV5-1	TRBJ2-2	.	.	TGCGCCAGCAGGGAGAACACCGGGGAGCTGTTTTTT	CASRENTGELFF
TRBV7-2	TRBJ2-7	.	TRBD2	TGTGCCAGCAGCCCACAGGCTAGCGGGGCATCGTACGAGCAGTACTTC	CASSPQASGASYEQYF
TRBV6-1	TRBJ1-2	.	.	TGTGCCAGCAGTGAATATCGTCGCGCTCAGCACTATGGCTACACCTTC	CASSEYRRAQHYGYTF
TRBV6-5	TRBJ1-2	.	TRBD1	TGTGCCAGCAGTCTCGGGACAGGGGGTAACTATGGCTACACCTTC	CASSLGTGGNYGYTF
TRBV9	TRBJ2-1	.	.	TGTGCCAGCAGCGTAGATATAGGCTCTACGGGCGATGAGCAGTTCTTC	CASSVDIGSTGDEQFF
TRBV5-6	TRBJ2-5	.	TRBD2	TGTGCCAGCAGCCGACCGGGAGGAGAAGAGACCCAGTACTTC	CASSRPGGEETQYF
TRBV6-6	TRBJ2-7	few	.	TGTGCCAGCAGTTACGGGCCCAACCGGCAGGGTGAGCAGTACTTC	CASSYGPNRQGEQYF
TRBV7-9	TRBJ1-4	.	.	TGTGCCAGCAGCTTACTACTAGACGGTGGTAATGAAAAACTGTTTTTT	CASSLLLDGGNEKLFF
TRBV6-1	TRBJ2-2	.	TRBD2	TGTGCCAGCACCAGGGACTACCTTTACACCGGGGAGCTGTTTTTT	CASTRDYLYTGELFF
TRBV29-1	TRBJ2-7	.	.	TGCAGCGTTGTGGTAGGTGCCTACGAGCAGTACTTC	CSVVVGAYEQYF
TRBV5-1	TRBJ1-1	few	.	TGCGCCAGCAGCTCGGGGCTTCCAGGTAACACTGAAGCTTTCTTT	CASSSGLPGNTEAFF
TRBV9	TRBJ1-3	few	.	TGTGCCAGCAGCGTAGCGGTAGGGGAGAGTGCTGGAAACACCATATATTTT	CASSVAVGESAGNTIYF
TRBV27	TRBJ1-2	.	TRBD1	TGTGCCAGCAGTTTATACCAGGGGGGTTATGGCTACACCTTC	CASSLYQGGYGYTF
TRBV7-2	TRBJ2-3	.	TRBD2	TGTGCCAGCAGCTTGCGACTAGCGGGAGATACGCAGTATTTT	CASSLRLAGDTQYF
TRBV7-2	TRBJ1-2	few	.	TGTGCCAGCAGCATGACTCAGGGGTACGGCTACACCTTC	CASSMTQGYGYTF
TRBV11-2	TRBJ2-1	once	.	TGTGCCAGCAGCCCAATCCCCCGGCCTAGCGAGACCGAGCAGTTCTTC	CASSPIPRPSETEQFF
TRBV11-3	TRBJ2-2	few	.	TGTGCCAGCAGCTTAATGGGGGACACCGGGGAGCTGTTTTTT	CASSLMGDTGELFF
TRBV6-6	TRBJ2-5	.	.	TGTGCCAGCAGTTACTCCCTCCCCCTCGAGACCCAGTACTTC	CASSYSLPLETQYF
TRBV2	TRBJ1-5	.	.	TGTGCCAGCAGTGAGGGGGGAGGTCAGCCCCAGCATTTT	CASSEGGGQPQHF
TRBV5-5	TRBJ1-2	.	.	TGTGCCAGCAGCTTGTTCCTCGAGTCAACTAACTATGGCTACACCTTC	CASSLFLESTNYGYTF
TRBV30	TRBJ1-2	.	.	TGTGCCTGGAGTGAGGGACTCCTCTATGGCTACACCTTC	CAWSEGLLYGYTF
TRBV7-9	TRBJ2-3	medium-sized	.	TGTGCCAGCAGCTCCTTCCAGGGAACAGATACGCAGTATTTT	CASSSFQGTDTQYF
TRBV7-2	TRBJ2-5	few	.	TGTGCCAGCAGTTCTCAGGTTGGGGACCGCCGGGAGACCCAGTACTTC	CASSSQVGDRRETQYF
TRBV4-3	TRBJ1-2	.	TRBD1	TGCGCCAGCAGCCAACCGGGGACAGGGGAGTATGGCTACACCTTC	CASSQPGTGEYGYTF
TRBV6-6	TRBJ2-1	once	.	TGTGCCAGCAAGAAGACCGTGGTAGCCTACAATGAGCAGTTCTTC	CASKKTVVAYNEQFF
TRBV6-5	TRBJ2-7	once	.	TGTGCCAGCAGTTACTCGGTCCGAGTCTCCGACGAGCAGTACTTC	CASSYSVRVSDEQYF
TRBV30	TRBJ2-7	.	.	TGTGCCTGGAGTAAAGGAGGGGGCGTCTACGAGCAGTACTTC	CAWSKGGGVYEQYF
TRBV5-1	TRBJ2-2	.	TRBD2	TGCGCCAGCAGTTTAGCGGGCCGGGGGTTCACCGGGGAGCTGTTTTTT	CASSLAGRGFTGELFF
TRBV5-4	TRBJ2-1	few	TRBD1	TGTGCCAGCAGCCCTATTGACAGGGCAGACAATGAGCAGTTCTTC	CASSPIDRADNEQFF
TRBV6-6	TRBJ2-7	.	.	TGTGCCAGCAGTTCCTACTCCTCCTACGAGCAGTACTTC	CASSSYSSYEQYF